This TCR beta chain was identified during a study of blood T cell repertoires in COVID-19 (dated by TCRdb to 2019 to 2021). Background for the entire study: Samples covering the acute and convalescent phases of COVID-19 were provided by collaborators in the United States, Italy and Spain. The samples were drawn from two sources: the first 160 participants of the ongoing ImmuneRACE study, and 1,254 subjects contributed by 6 global collaborators. The dataset comprised deeply sampled blood TCRbeta repertoires from subjects exposed to, actively infected with, or recovered from COVID-19. The prospective study material was composed of cDNA or gDNA derived from T cells, B-cell-depleted T cells, or PBMCs. The repertoires were made available in a free public database intended to serve as a resource for research on the immune response to SARS-CoV-2. HLA class I and class II types, where available, came from metadata supplied by the sample provider rather than from assay-based typing. Sample metadata almost always included a de-identified subject ID, COVID-19 status, age in years and sex. Summary of the overall study and its limitations: The amount of clinical and demographic metadata varied by source and participant and was provided uncurated.

TCRbeta CDR3 regions were amplified from genomic DNA by means of the immunoSEQ Assay, a bias-controlled multiplex PCR. In the paper's pipeline: Nucleated cell counts per sample were estimated from amplification of reference gene primers within the assay. Sequence reads were collapsed and filtered to measure the absolute abundance of every unique TCRbeta CDR3 rearrangement. For each sample, productive Simpson clonality was calculated by taking the square root of Simpson's diversity index across productive rearrangements. Held by TCRdb, this immuneACCESS table contains in-frame sequences only and omits some clones. Under half of the omission traces to an unresolved V gene where checked; the cause of the rest is unknown. V and J calls and clone size come straight from that table; D and trimming were deduced from the DNA. The sample profile shows almost 350,000 clones; roughly nine tenths of them were found once. The ten largest clonotypes hold 3% to 4.5% of the sample.

In Seattle, one collaborating source enrolled patients while the infection was active and tracked those patients longitudinally over the course of disease. Whole blood was collected in K2EDTA tubes by collaborating institutions according to the institutions' own protocols. Collaborator samples were shipped for TCRbeta analysis as frozen whole blood, isolated PBMCs, or DNA extracted from either sample type. From the cysteine through the phenylalanine, the CDR3 covers 14 amino acids. CDR3 DNA is the only sequence kept; it has 42 bases, read in frame from the first base. Cut back by 4 bases and 2 bases, the V and J ends lie 12 bases apart. The germline V gene supplies CDR1 MGHDK and CDR2 SYGVNS. For this clone: Its antigen is still unknown. No much larger clone exists at a distance of one base, and base qualities are not known.

This sequence was found in a woman aged 55-69 years with COVID-19, enrolled during active disease. This chain joins TRBV25-1 to TRBJ2-7; TRBD1 could be the D gene, as 5 bases match. The sequenced sample consisted of peripheral blood. This receptor carries the CDR3 CASSGGLDPYEQYF. The base sequence is TGTGCCAGCAGTGGGGGCCTGGACCCCTACGAGCAGTACTTC.